Here is one T cell receptor beta chain with its context. It has no known antigen specificity. No base-level quality is on record; no much larger clone is a single base apart. Using the deep immunoSEQ assay, multiplex PCR amplified TCR CDR3 regions from genomic DNA. For each cell subset, the extracted genomic DNA was distributed evenly across all wells of several immunoSEQ 96-well plates, and each plate served as one replicate. Each replicate PCR for sorted subsets received 150 to 250 ng genomic DNA, equal to about 30,000 T cell genomes. Purified libraries were quantified with a Qubit 3.0 fluorometer, sized on a Bioanalyzer 2100, and re-quantified with the KAPA Library Quantification kit. A separate single-read 150-cycle Illumina NextSeq 550 flow cell was used to sequence each immunoSEQ 96-well plate. The authors' analysis ran thus. Because the immunoSEQ output held only junctional sequences and lacked quality scores, the filtering could not match the filtering applied to full-length reads. Sequences were annotated with PyIR, a Python wrapper for IgBLAST v1.9, and V/J genes and CDR3 were assigned using IMGT germline references. Reads were filtered out if the reads had weak V/J assignments (E-value above 1e-6), no CDR3, stop codons, out-of-frame junctions, or ambiguous translated residues. V3J clonotypes were defined as sequences sharing the same inferred V gene, J gene, and CDR3 amino acid sequence. Percentage overlap between repertoires was computed as shared unique clonotypes divided by the size of the smaller repertoire. Three approaches were used to assess repertoire richness: RTK rarefaction, the Chao1 estimator, and Recon v2.1 estimates of unobserved clonotypes. Generation probabilities were computed with OLGA for all TCRbeta clonotypes obtained by the gDNA method from several donors. The immuneACCESS repertoire file appears here via TCRdb, limited to in-frame rearrangements. These files lack a portion of the clones; in checked studies, under half of the deficit traces to unresolved V genes, and the cause of the others is not known. V and J calls and clone size are given by that table; D and trimming were obtained from the DNA. This sample gives millions of clones in total; roughly nine tenths of them show up just once. The ten most abundant clones make up 0.11% to 0.15% of the sample.

This sample was included in a study of shared clonotypes between healthy human individuals (dated by TCRdb to 2020 to 2022). General notes on the study: The cohort included three men and a couple of women between 18 and 49 years of age. Each donor's leukapheresis produced roughly between roughly 0.9 and 8.9 billion PBMCs. For each donor, CD4 naive and CD4 memory were each given three plates, CD8 naive was given two plates, and CD8 memory was given one plate. Libraries were prepared and TCR repertoires were sequenced by different laboratories using diverse techniques, in order to increase sequencing depth and limit assay-specific biases. Blood TCR repertoires of a handful of healthy adults were deeply sequenced to estimate repertoire size and the extent of clonotype sharing between individuals. On the study overall, not on this receptor specifically: Sharing across a handful of donors was observed for roughly 5% of naive CD4, under 4% of naive CD8, about 2.5% of memory CD4, and 0.4% of memory CD8 clonotypes. Estimated clonotype richness was generally larger for naive than for memory subsets. Pairwise subsampling led to the expectation that sequencing depth would affect the degree of clonotype sharing among donors. Compared with non-shared clonotypes, the clonotypes found in all four sorted-subset donors had higher generation probabilities. Even with the large sequencing depth, rarefaction of the sorted-subset datasets indicated that sequencing was incomplete. Only blood was sampled, and tissue TCR repertoires likely differ from those in blood. The small number of donors limited the genetic and exposure-history diversity represented.

The donors were healthy, HIV-negative adults with no recently reported acute infections or vaccinations. Only Caucasian adults living in Nashville, Tennessee, USA were represented among the donors. CD4+ T cells were enriched by magnetic negative selection, after which naive cells were positively selected on CD45RA and the negative fraction was taken as the memory subset. Blood was obtained by leukapheresis, after which PBMCs were separated by Ficoll-Histopaque density gradient centrifugation and cryopreserved in liquid nitrogen vapor phase. Analytical flow cytometry was used to check the purity and quantity of every magnetically sorted T cell population. From each sorted fraction, genomic DNA was isolated and quantified by UV absorbance on a Nanodrop 2000c. The CDR1 and CDR2 encoded by the germline V gene are SNHLY and FYNNEI. From cysteine to phenylalanine, the CDR3 is 11 amino acids long. Of the read, only the CDR3 DNA is kept; its 33 bases are in frame from base 1. V gives up 7 bases and J gives up 5 bases, and the segment between their germline ends measures 9 bases.

The sequenced sample was naive CD4+ T cells sorted from blood. The cell subset or site label corresponds to: CD45RA+ positively selected. The chain links TRBV2 with TRBJ2-7; a tentative D match to TRBD1 spans 5 bases. This TCR came from a man between 18 and 35 years old in good health. The sequenced DNA: TGTGCCAGCAATGGCAGGGACGAGCAGTACTTC. This encodes CASNGRDEQYF.